Here is one T cell receptor beta chain with its context. Its antigen is still unknown. Alongside a J-beta primer mix, a sample-barcoded 5' primer served in a second PCR lasting about 7 to 12 cycles. Sequencing yielded, for each sample, at least 3 million paired-end reads carrying CDR3. One entry per CDR3 protein, called by TCRdb with MiXCR from the 5' RACE reads. The table lists some 1.8 million distinct CDR3 sequences, about 39% of them singletons, with under 30% in the top ten. Germline assignment: CDR1 DFQATT and CDR2 SNEGSKA (reference sequence). With 1 base clipped from V and 6 bases from J, the junction kept 6 bases outside the gene matches. There are 14 residues in the CDR3. This specimen comes from a study of blood T cells in healthy people across ages. Points from the study as a whole: In long-lived donors, naive CD4+ cell counts and diversity exceeded those of aged donors. TCR beta diversity was tightly associated with the proportion of naive T cells.

The source of this sequence is a human donor in good health. The chain has TRBV20-1 and TRBJ2-1; 7 nucleotides line up with TRBD2. Sequenced material: blood. This chain's CDR3 is CSARVRRGSNEQFF. The CDR3 bases are TGCAGTGCTAGAGTGCGGCGGGGGAGCAATGAGCAGTTCTTC.